The rows below give T cell receptor beta chains drawn from one sample of a study of blood T cell repertoires in COVID-19. Profiled with immunoSEQ multiplex PCR; TCRdb holds only in-frame clones, not every one. The sample lists 200,000 to 300,000 clones; around nine tenths were seen once. The sample was peripheral blood. The source is a man between 40 and 49 years old who had recovered from COVID-19. Both conserved end residues are trimmed from each CDR3. Each record gives: CDR3 protein, V gene, clone size. Expanded clones are given a class, and other clones once, few, many or no size at all.

CDR3: ASSFGQGSEQY
V: TRBV11-3
size: -

CDR3: ASGLGTGRGVETQY
V: TRBV2
size: -

CDR3: AVPTPSGTQY
V: TRBV12-3/TRBV12-4
size: -

CDR3: ASSIRTGYGYT
V: TRBV19
size: -

CDR3: ASSPSGISFNEQF
V: TRBV5-8
size: once

CDR3: ASSQDLLQETQY
V: TRBV4-2
size: once

CDR3: ASSFTGADEQY
V: TRBV5-4
size: -

CDR3: ASSLGGRTEAF
V: TRBV7-2
size: -

CDR3: ASSQAHSGNTIY
V: TRBV5-4
size: -

CDR3: ASSIPGMAYEQY
V: TRBV19
size: -

CDR3: ASSTSWSVGQGQSTDTQY
V: TRBV2
size: -

CDR3: SVETDINTGELF
V: TRBV29-1
size: once

CDR3: ASSRLAGEGRNIQY
V: TRBV18
size: -

CDR3: ATSRSPGDEQF
V: TRBV15
size: -

CDR3: ASSQDKGAGMTDTQY
V: TRBV4-2
size: -

CDR3: ASSPRPAGYGYT
V: TRBV27
size: -

CDR3: ASSEATGPNYEQY
V: TRBV2
size: once

CDR3: ASSPPNGQGRYT
V: TRBV9
size: -

CDR3: ASSPGQGRNQPQH
V: TRBV11-2
size: many

CDR3: SVEGYRAGSTDTQY
V: TRBV29-1
size: -

CDR3: ASSLMGSGGTEAF
V: TRBV5-1
size: few

CDR3: ASSAQGGFHNEQF
V: TRBV19
size: few

CDR3: ASSQAGTSGGRKETQY
V: TRBV3-1/TRBV3-2
size: -

CDR3: ASSSHLSGINSPLH
V: TRBV7-2
size: -

CDR3: ATVSGQTYNEQF
V: TRBV10-3
size: -

CDR3: ASSPPGRWGEAF
V: TRBV25-1
size: -

CDR3: ASSTYGTAYGYT
V: TRBV19
size: -

CDR3: ASRLAPGGPYEQY
V: TRBV12-2
size: once

CDR3: ASSLGRYEQY
V: TRBV5-4
size: -

CDR3: ASSQGQAAYEQY
V: TRBV4-2
size: -

CDR3: ASSRSRSEQY
V: TRBV6-6
size: -

CDR3: ASSWDIRREQY
V: TRBV27
size: -

CDR3: ASSAWRSTDTQY
V: TRBV19
size: few

CDR3: ASSLTGAYQPQH
V: TRBV18
size: -

CDR3: SAPQGTTEAF
V: TRBV29-1
size: -

CDR3: ASSSGSQGEQY
V: TRBV6-2/TRBV6-3
size: -

CDR3: ASSRYLTPSHNEQF
V: TRBV4-3
size: -

CDR3: ASSLWASGEETQY
V: TRBV7-6
size: -

CDR3: ASSLAQPNTEAF
V: TRBV5-4
size: -

CDR3: ASSVGGPTTSNGYT
V: TRBV9
size: -

CDR3: ATSDFGTGGQQPQH
V: TRBV24-1
size: -

CDR3: ASSWRELARVEQF
V: TRBV6-6
size: -

CDR3: ASSRDGGALH
V: TRBV7-8
size: -

CDR3: ASSFQRGTQY
V: TRBV10-2
size: -

CDR3: SVEEGQLIEAF
V: TRBV29-1
size: few

CDR3: ASILKCPGGSGNTIY
V: TRBV9
size: -

CDR3: ASSFYREAPLH
V: TRBV7-3
size: -

CDR3: ASSLAFSTDTQY
V: TRBV5-1
size: -

CDR3: ATSRDRRLAAQETQY
V: TRBV15
size: -

CDR3: ASSPRLAGGRVVKNIQY
V: TRBV7-2
size: -

CDR3: ARSPPRGLAGGPNTGELF
V: TRBV5-3
size: -

CDR3: ASSPGGFLNTQY
V: TRBV5-4
size: -

CDR3: ASSMGVRNTIY
V: TRBV6-2/TRBV6-3
size: -

CDR3: ASSLNRGPPDEKLF
V: TRBV11-2
size: -

CDR3: ASSFRRGPEQY
V: TRBV5-6
size: -